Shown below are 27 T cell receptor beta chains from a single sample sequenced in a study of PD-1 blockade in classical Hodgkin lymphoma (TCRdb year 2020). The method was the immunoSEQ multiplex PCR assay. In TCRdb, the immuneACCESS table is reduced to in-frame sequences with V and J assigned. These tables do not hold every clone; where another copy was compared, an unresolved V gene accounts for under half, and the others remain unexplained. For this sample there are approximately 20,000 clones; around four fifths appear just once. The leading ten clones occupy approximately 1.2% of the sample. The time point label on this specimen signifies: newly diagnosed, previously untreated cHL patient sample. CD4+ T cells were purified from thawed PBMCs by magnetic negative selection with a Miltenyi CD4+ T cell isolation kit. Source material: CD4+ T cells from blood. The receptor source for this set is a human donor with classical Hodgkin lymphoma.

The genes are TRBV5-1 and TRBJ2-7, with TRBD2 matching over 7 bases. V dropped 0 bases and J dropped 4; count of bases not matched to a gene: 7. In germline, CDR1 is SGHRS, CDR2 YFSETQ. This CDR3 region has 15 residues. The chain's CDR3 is CASSLDAGREYEQYF. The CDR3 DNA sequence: TGCGCCAGCAGCTTGGATGCAGGGAGGGAGTACGAGCAGTACTTC.

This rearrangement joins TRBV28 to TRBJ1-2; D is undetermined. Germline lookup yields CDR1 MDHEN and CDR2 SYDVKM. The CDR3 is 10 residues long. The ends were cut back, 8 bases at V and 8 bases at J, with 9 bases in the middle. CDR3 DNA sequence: TGTGCCAGCGGGCAGTTAGGCTACACCTTC. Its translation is CASGQLGYTF.

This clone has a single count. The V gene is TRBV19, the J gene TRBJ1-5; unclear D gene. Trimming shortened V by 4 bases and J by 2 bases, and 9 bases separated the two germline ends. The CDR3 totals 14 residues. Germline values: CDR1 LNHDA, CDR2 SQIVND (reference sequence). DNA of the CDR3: TGTGCCAGTAGTACGGTGAGGGGCAATCAGCCCCAGCATTTT. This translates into CASSTVRGNQPQHF.

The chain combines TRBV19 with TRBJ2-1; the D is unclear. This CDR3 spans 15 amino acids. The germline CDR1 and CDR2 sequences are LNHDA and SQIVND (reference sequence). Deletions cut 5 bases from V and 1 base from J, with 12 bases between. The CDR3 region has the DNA TGTGCCAGTAGTTCTCCTAGTGGATCCTACAATGAGCAGTTCTTC. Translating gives CASSSPSGSYNEQFF.

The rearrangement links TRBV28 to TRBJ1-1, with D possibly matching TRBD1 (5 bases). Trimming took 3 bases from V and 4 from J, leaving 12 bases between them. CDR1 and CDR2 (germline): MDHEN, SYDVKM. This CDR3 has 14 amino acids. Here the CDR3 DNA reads TGTGCCAGCAGTTTGGTCAGGGCGGGCACTGAAGCTTTCTTT. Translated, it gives CASSLVRAGTEAFF.

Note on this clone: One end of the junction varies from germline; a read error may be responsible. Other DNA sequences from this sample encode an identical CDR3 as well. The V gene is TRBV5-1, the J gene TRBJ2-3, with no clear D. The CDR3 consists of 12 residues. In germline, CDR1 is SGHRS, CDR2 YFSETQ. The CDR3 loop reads CASSLDTDTQYF. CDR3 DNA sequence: TGCGCCAGCAGTTTGGACACAGATACGCAGTATTTT.

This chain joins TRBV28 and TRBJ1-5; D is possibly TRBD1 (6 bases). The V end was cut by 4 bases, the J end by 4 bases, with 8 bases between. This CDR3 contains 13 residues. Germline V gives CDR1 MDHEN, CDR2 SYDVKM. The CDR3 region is CASSSQGNQPQHF. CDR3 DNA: TGTGCCAGCAGTTCACAGGGAAATCAGCCCCAGCATTTT.

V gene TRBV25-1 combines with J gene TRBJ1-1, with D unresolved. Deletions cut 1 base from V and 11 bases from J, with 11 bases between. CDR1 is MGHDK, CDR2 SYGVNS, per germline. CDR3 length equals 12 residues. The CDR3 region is CASSESGTRAFF. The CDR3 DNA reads TGTGCCAGCAGTGAATCCGGAACGCGGGCTTTCTTT.

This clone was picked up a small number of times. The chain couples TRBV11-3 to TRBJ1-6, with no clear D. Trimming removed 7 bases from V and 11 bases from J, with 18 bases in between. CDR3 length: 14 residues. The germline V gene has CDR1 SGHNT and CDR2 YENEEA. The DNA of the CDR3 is TGTGCCAGCACCCCGGACCGTCCAGGTCCACCCCTCCACTTT. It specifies CASTPDRPGPPLHF.

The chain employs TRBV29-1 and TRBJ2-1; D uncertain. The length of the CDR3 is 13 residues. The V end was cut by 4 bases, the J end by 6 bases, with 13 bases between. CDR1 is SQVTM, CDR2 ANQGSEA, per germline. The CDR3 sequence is CSVVSWSGNEQFF. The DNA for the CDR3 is TGCAGCGTTGTATCCTGGAGTGGCAATGAGCAGTTCTTC.

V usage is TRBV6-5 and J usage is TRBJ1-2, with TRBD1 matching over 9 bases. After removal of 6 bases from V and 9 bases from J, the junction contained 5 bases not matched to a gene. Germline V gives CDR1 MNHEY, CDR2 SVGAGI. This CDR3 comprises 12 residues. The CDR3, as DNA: TGTGCCAGCAGCACCGGGACAGGGCGCTACACCTTC. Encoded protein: CASSTGTGRYTF.

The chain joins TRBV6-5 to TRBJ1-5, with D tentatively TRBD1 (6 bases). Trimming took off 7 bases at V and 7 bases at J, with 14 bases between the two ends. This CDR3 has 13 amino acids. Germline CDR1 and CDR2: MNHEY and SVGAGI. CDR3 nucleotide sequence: TGTGCCAGCACCGGACAGCTTGGACAGCCCCAGCATTTT. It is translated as CASTGQLGQPQHF.

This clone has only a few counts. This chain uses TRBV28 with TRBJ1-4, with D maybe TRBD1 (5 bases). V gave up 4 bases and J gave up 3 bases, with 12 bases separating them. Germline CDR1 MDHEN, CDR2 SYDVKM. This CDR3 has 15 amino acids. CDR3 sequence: CASSSTGLPNEKLFF. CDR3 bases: TGTGCCAGCAGTTCTACAGGACTTCCTAATGAAAAACTGTTTTTT.

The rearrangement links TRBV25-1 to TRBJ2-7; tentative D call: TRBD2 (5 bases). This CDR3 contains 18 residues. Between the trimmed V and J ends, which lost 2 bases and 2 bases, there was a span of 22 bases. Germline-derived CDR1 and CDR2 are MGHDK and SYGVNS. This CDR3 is CASSEVRIGTLTTYEQYF. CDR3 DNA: TGTGCCAGCAGTGAAGTTCGGATCGGCACTCTGACTACCTACGAGCAGTACTTC.

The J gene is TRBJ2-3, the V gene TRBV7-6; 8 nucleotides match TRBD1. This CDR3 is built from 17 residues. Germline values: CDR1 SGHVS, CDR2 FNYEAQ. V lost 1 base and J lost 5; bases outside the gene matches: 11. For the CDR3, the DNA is TGTGCCAGCAGCTTAGAGGGGACAGGCCGCGCATTAGATACGCAGTATTTT. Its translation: CASSLEGTGRALDTQYF.

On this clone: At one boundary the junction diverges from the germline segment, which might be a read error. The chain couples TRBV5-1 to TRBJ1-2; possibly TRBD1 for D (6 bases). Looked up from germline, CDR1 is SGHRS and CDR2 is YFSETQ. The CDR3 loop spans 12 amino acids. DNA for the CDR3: TGCGCCAGCGGGAAATCGGGACAAGAGAATTACTTC. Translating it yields CASGKSGQENYF.

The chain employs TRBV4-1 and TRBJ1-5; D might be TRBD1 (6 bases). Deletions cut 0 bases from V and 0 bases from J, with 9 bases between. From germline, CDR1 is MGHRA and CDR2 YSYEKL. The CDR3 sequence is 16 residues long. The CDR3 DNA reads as TGCGCCAGCAGCCAAGAGGGACATCCTAGCAATCAGCCCCAGCATTTT. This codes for CASSQEGHPSNQPQHF.

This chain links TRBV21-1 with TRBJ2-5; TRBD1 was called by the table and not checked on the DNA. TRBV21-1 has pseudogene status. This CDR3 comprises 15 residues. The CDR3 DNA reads TGTGCCAGCAGCAGTCCGGGACAGGGTAAGCCGGAGCAGTACTTC. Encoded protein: CASSSPGQGKPEQYF.

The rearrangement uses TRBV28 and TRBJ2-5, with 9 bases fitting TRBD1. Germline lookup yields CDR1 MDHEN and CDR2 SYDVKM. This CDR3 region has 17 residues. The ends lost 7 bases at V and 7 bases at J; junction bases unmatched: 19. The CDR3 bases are TGTGCCAGCACCTACATCTTCTCCGGGACAGGGTTTGGGACCCAGTACTTC. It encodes CASTYIFSGTGFGTQYF.

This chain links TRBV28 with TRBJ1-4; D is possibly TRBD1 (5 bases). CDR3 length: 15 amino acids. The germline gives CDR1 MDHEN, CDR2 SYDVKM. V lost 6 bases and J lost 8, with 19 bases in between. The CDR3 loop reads CASSPGQSRREKLFF. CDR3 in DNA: TGTGCCAGCAGCCCCGGACAATCAAGAAGGGAAAAACTGTTTTTT.

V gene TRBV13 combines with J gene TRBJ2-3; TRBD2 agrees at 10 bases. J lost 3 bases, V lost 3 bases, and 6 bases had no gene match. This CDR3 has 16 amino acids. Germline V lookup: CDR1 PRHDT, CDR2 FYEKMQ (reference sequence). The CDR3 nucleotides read TGTGCCAGCAGCTTTCGGACTAGCGGTTTTACAGATACGCAGTATTTT. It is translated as CASSFRTSGFTDTQYF.

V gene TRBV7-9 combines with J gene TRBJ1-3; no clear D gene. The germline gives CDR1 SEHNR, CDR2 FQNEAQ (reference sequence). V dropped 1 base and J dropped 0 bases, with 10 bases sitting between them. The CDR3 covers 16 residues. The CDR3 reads CASSLGWETSGNTIYF. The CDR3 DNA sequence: TGTGCCAGCAGCTTAGGATGGGAAACCTCTGGAAACACCATATATTTT.

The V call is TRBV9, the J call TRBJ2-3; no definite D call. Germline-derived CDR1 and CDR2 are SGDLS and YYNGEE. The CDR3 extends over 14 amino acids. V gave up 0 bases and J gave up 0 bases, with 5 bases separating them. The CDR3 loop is CASSVDQSTDTQYF. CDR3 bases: TGTGCCAGCAGCGTAGATCAGAGCACAGATACGCAGTATTTT.

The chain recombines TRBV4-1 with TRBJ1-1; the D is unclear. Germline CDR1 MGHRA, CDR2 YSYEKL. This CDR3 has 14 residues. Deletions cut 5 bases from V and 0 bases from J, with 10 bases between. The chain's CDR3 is CASSIPTLNTEAFF. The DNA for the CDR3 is TGCGCCAGCAGCATCCCGACCCTGAACACTGAAGCTTTCTTT.

DNA of the CDR3: TGCAGCGTTGTGCGGGAGGGCTCCTACAATGAGCAGTTCTTC. It is translated as CSVVREGSYNEQFF. The chain couples TRBV29-1 to TRBJ2-1, with 9 bases fitting TRBD2. The CDR3 length is 14 residues. Per the germline V gene, CDR1 is SQVTM and CDR2 is ANQGSEA. With 4 bases clipped from V and 0 bases from J, the junction kept 1 base outside the gene matches.

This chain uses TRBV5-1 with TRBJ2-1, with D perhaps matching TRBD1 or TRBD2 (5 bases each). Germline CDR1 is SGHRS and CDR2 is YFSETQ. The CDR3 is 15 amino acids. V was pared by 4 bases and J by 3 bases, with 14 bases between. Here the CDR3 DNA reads TGCGCCAGCAGCCCGGGACCTCAACACTACAATGAGCAGTTCTTC. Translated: CASSPGPQHYNEQFF. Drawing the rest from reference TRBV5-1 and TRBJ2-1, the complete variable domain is KAGVTQTPRYLIKTRGQQVTLSCSPISGHRSVSWYQQTPGQGLQFLFEYFSETQRNKGNFPGRFSGRQFSNSRSEMNVSTLELGDSALYLCASSPGPQHYNEQFFGPGTRLTVL.

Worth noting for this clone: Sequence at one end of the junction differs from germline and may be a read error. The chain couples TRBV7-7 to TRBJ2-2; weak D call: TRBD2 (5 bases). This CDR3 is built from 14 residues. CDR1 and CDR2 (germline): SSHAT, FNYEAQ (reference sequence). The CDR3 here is CASSFGGDTGELFF. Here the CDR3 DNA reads TGTGCTAGCAGCTTCGGAGGAGATACCGGGGAGCTGTTTTTT.